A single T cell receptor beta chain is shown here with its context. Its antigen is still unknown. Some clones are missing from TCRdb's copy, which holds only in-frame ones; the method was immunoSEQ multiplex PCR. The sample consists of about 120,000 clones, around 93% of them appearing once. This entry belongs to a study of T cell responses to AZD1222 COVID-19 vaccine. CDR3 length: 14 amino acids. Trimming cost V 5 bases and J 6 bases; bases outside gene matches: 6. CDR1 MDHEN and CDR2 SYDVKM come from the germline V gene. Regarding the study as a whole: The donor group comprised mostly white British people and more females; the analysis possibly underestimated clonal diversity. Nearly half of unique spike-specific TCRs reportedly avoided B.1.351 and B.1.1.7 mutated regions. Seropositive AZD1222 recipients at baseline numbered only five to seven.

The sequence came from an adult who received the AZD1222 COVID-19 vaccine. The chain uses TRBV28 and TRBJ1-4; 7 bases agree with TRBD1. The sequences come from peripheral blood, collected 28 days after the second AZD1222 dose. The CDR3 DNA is TGTGCCAGCAGTGACAGGGTTATTTATGAAAAACTGTTTTTT. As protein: CASSDRVIYEKLFF.